This T cell receptor (beta chain) was recovered during a study of T cells in localized non-small cell lung cancer. As for this clone: What it recognizes is unknown.

General study findings and limits: For the top 100 tumor clones, a median about 56 also appeared in adjacent lung. In uninvolved adjacent lung, T cell clonality reached its highest value, exceeding tumor. Only one tumor region went through sequencing, so heterogeneity may still be there. Elevated circulating T cell density in blood was associated with longer overall survival.

Trimming took 0 bases from V and 0 from J, leaving 12 bases between them. Germline V gene data show CDR1 as SGDLS and CDR2 as YYNGEE. The CDR3 is 16 amino acids. Measured with immunoSEQ multiplex PCR; TCRdb has only the in-frame clones, and not every one. The table has some 71,000 clones, roughly 86% seen once. The receptor was isolated from a female donor over 55 with stage I lung adenocarcinoma. V usage is TRBV9 and J usage is TRBJ1-2; TRBD1 is a possible D gene (6 bases). Sequences were derived from peripheral blood, sampled before any cancer treatment. CDR3 sequence reads: CASSVDPTGTNYGYTF. CDR3 coding DNA: TGTGCCAGCAGCGTAGACCCCACAGGGACTAACTATGGCTACACCTTC. Based on the CDR3 plus reference TRBV9 and TRBJ1-2, the full variable domain is DSGVTQTPKHLITATGQRVTLRCSPRSGDLSVYWYQQSLDQGLQFLIQYYNGEERAKGNILERFSAQQFPDLHSELNLSSLELGDSALYFCASSVDPTGTNYGYTFGSGTRLTVV.